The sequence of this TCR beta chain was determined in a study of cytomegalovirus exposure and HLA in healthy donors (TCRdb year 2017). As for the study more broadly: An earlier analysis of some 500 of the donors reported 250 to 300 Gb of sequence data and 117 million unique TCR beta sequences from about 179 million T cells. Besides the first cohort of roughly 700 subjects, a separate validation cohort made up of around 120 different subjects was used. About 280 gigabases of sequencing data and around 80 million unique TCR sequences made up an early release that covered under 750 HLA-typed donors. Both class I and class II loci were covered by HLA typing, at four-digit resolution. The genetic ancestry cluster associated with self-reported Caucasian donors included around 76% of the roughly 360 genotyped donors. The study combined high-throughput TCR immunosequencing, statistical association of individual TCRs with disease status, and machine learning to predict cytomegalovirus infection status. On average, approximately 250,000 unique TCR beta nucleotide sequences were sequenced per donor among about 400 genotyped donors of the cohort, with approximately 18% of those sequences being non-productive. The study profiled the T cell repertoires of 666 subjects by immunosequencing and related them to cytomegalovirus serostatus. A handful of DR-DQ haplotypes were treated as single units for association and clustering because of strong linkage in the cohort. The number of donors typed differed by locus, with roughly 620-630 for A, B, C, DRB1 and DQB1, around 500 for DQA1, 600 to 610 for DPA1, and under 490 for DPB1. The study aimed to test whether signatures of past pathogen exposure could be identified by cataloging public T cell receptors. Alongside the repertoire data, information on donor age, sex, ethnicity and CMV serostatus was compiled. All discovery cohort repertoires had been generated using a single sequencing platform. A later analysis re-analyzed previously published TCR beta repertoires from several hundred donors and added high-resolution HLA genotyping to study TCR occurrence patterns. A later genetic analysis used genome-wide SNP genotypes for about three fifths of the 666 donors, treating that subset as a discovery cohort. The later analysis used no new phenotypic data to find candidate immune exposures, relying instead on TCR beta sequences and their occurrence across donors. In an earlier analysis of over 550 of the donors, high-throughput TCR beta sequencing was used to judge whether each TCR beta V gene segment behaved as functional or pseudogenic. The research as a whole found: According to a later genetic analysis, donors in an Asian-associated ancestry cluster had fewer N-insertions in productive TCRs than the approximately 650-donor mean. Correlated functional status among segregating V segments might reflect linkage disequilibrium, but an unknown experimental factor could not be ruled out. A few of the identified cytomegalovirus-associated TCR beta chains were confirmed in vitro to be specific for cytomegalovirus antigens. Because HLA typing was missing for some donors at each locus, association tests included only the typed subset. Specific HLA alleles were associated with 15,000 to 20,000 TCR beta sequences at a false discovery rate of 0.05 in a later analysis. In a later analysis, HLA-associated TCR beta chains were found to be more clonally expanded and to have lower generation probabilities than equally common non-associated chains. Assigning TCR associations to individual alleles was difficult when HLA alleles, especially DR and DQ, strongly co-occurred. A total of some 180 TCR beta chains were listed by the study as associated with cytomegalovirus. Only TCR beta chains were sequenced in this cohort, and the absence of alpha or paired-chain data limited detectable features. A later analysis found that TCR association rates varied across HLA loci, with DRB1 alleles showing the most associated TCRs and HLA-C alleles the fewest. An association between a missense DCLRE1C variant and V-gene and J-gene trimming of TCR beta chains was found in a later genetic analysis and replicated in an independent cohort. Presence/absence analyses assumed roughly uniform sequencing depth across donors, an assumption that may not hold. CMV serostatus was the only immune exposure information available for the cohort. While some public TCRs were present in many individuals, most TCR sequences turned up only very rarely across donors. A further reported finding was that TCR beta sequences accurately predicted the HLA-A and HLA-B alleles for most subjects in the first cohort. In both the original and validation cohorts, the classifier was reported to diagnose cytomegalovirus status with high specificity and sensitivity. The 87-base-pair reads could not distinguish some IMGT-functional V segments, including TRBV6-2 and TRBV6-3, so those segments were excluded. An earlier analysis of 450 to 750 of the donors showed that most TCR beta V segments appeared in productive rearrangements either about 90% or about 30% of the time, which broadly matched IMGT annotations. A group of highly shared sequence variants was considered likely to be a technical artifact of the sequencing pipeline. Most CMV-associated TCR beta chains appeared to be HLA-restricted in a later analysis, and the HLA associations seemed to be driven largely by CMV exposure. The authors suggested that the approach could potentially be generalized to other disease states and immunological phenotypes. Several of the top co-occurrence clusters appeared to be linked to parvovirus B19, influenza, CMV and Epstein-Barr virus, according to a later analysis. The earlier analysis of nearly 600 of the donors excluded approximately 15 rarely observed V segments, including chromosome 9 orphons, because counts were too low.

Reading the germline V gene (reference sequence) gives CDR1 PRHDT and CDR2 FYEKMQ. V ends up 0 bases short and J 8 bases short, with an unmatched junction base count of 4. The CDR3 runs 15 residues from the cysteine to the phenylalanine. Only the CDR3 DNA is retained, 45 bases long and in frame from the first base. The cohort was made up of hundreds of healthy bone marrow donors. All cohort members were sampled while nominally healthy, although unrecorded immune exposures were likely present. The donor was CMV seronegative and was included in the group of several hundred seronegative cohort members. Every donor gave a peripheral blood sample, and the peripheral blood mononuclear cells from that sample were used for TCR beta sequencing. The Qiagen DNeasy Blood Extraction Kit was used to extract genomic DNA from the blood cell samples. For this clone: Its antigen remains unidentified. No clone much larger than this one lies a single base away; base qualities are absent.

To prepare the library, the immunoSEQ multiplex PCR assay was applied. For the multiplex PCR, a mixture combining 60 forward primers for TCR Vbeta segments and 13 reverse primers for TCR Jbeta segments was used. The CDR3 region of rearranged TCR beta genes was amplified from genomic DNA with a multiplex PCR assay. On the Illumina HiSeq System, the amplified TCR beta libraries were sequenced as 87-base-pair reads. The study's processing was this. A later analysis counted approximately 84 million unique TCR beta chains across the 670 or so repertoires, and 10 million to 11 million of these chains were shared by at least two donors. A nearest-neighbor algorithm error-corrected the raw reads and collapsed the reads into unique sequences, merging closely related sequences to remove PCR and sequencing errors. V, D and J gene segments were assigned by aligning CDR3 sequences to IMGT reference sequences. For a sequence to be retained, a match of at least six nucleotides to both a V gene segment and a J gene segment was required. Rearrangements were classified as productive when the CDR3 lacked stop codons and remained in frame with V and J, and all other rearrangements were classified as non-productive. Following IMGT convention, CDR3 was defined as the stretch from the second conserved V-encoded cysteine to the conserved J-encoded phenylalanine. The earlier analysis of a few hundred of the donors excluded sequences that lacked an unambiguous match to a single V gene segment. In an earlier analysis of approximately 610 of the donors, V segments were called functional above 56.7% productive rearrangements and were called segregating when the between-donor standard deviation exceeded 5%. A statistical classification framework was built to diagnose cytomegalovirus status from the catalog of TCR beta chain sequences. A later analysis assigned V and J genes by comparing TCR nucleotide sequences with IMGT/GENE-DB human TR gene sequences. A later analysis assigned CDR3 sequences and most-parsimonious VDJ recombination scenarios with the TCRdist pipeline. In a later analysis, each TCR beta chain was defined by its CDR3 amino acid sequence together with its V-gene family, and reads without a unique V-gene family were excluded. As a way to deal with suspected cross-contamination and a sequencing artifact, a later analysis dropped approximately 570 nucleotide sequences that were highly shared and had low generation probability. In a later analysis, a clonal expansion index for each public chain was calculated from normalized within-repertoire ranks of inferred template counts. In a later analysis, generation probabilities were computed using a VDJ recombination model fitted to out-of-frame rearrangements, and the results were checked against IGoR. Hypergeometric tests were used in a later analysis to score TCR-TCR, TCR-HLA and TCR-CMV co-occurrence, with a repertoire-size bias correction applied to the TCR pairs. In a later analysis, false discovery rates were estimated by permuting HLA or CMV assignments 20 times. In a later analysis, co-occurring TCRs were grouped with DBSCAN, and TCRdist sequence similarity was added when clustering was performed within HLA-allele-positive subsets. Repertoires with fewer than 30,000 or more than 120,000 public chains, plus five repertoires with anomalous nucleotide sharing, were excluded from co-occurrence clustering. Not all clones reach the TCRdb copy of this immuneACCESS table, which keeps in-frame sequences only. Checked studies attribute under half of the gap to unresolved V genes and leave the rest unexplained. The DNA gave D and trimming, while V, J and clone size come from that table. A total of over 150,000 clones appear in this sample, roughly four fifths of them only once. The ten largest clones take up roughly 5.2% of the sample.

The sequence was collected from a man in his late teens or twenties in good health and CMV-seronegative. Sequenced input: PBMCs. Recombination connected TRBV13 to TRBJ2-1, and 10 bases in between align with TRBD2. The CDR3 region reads CASSLGLAGAYEQFF. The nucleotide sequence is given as TGTGCCAGCAGCTTAGGTCTAGCGGGAGCCTATGAGCAGTTCTTC.